This TCR beta chain was found in a study of T cells in localized non-small cell lung cancer. The method was immunoSEQ multiplex PCR; TCRdb's version includes in-frame clones alone and lacks a portion of them. The table records some 72,000 clones, 70% to 90% of them present only once. The trim removed 2 bases at V and 7 bases at J, leaving 9 bases unmatched. From germline, CDR1 is SGHAT and CDR2 FQNNGV. This CDR3 is built from 16 residues. This clonotype originated in a man aged 35 to 69 with stage I lung adenocarcinoma. V and J are TRBV11-2 and TRBJ2-1; 9 nucleotides line up with TRBD2. The input for sequencing was peripheral blood, taken before any cancer treatment. This CDR3 reads CASSLSSGGGGNEQFF. As DNA, the CDR3 is TGTGCCAGCAGCTTATCTTCTGGCGGGGGGGGTAATGAGCAGTTCTTC.